By proportion, the clone carrying this T cell receptor beta chain is medium-sized (0.01 to 0.1%). The data were obtained in a study of blood T cell repertoires in COVID-19. There are 11 residues in the CDR3. The V gene lost 4 bases and the J gene lost 6 bases, with 3 bases spanning the gap. Sequencing was performed with immunoSEQ multiplex PCR; in TCRdb, only in-frame clones are kept and a portion is missing. The data show around 130,000 clones, over 80% seen once. The sequence was collected from a middle-aged man with active or convalescent COVID-19. Sequencing was carried out using peripheral blood. This chain uses TRBV12-3 or TRBV12-4 with TRBJ2-2; no firm D call. The chain's CDR3 is CASSSAGELFF. The CDR3 DNA sequence: TGTGCCAGCAGTTCGGCCGGGGAGCTGTTTTTT.